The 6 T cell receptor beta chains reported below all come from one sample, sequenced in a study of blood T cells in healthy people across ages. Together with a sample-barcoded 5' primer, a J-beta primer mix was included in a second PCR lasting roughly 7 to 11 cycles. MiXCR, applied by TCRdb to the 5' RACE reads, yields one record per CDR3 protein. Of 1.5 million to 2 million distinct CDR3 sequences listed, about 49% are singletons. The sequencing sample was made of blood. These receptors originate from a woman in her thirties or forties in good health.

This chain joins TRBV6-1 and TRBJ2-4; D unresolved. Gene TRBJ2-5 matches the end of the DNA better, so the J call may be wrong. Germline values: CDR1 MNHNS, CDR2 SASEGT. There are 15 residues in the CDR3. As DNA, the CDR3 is TGTGCCAGCAGTGAAACGGCAGGAGCAAGAGAGACCCAGTACTTC. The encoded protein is CASSETAGARETQYF.

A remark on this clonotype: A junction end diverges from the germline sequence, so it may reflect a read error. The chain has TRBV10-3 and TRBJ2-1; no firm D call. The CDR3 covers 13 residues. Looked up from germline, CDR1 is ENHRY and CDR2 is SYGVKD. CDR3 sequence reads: CAIGEEQAGQQFF. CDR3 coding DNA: TGTGCCATCGGTGAGGAGCAGGCTGGGCAGCAGTTCTTC.

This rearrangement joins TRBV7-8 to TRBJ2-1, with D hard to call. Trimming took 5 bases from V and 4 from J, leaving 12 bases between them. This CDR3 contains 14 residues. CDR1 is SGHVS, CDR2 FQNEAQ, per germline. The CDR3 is CASSPQETYNEQFF. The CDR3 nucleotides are TGTGCCAGCAGCCCCCAGGAGACTTACAATGAGCAGTTCTTC.

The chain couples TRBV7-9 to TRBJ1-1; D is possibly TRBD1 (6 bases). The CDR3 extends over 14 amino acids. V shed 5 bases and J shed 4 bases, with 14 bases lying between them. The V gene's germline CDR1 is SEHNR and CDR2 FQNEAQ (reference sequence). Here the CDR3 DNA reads TGTGCCAGCAGCCACGATGGGGGCTCCACTGAAGCTTTCTTT. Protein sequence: CASSHDGGSTEAFF.

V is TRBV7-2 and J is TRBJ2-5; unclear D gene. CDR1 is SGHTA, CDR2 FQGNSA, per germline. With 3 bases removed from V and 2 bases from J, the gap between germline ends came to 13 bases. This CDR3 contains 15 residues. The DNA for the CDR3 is TGTGCCAGCAGCTTCGCACCGGGCCGGCAAGAGACCCAGTACTTC. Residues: CASSFAPGRQETQYF.

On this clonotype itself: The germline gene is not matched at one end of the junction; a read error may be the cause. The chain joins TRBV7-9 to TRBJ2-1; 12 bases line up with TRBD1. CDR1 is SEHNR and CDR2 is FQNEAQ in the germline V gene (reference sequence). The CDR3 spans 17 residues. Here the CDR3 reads CANSLISGTGGRNEQFF. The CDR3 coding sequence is TGTGCCAACAGCCTTATTTCCGGGACAGGGGGCCGAAATGAGCAGTTCTTC.